This T cell receptor beta chain was captured by sequencing in a study of cytomegalovirus exposure and HLA in healthy donors. Sequenced by immunoSEQ multiplex PCR; TCRdb stores in-frame clones only, minus some. The table lists about 70,000 clones, 85% to 95% of them singletons, with around 1.9% in the top ten. The CDR3 is 13 residues long. The V end lost 6 bases, the J end lost 6 bases, and 15 bases lay between the germline ends. Per the germline V gene, CDR1 is MNHEY and CDR2 is SMNVEV (reference sequence). The receptor was isolated from a woman aged 18-35 years in good health and CMV-seropositive. V and J are TRBV27 and TRBJ2-7; a possible D gene is TRBD2 (5 bases). The material sequenced was PBMCs. The CDR3 sequence is CASSPAVGSEQYF. In nucleotides, the CDR3 is TGTGCCAGCAGCCCCGCTGTTGGGAGCGAGCAGTACTTC.